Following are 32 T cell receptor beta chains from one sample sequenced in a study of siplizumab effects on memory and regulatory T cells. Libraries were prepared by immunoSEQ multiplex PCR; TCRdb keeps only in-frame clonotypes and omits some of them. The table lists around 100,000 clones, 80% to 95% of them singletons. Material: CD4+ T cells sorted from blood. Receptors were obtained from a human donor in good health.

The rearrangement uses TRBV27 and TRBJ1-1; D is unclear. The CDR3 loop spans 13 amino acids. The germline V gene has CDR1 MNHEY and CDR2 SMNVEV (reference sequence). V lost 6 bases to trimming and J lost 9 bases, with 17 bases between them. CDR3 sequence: CASSETSGIQAFF. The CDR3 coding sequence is TGTGCCAGCAGCGAAACATCGGGGATCCAAGCTTTCTTT.

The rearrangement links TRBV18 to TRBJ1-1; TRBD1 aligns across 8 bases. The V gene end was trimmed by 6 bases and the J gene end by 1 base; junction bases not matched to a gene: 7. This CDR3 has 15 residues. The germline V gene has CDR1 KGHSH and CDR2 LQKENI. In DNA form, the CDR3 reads TGTGCCAGCTCCCTCGGACAGGGAGAGAACACTGAAGCTTTCTTT. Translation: CASSLGQGENTEAFF.

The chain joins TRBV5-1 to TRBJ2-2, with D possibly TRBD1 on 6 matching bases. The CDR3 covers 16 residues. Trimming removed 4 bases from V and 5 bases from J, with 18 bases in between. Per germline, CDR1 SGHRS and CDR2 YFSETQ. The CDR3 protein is CASSPTLPGVTGELFF. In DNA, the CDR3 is TGCGCCAGCAGCCCCACACTGCCAGGGGTTACCGGGGAGCTGTTTTTT. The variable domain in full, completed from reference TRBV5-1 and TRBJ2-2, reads KAGVTQTPRYLIKTRGQQVTLSCSPISGHRSVSWYQQTPGQGLQFLFEYFSETQRNKGNFPGRFSGRQFSNSRSEMNVSTLELGDSALYLCASSPTLPGVTGELFFGEGSRLTVL.

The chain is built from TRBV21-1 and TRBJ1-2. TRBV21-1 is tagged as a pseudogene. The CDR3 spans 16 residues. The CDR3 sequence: CASQERGGGPDYGYTF. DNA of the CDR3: TGTGCCAGCCAGGAGAGAGGGGGGGGCCCGGACTATGGCTACACCTTC.

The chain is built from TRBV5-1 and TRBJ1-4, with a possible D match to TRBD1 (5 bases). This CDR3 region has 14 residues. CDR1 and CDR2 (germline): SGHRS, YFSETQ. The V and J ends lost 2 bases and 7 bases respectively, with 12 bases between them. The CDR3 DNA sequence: TGCGCCAGCAGCTTTGGGACCCTTGGTGAAAAACTGTTTTTT. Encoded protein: CASSFGTLGEKLFF.

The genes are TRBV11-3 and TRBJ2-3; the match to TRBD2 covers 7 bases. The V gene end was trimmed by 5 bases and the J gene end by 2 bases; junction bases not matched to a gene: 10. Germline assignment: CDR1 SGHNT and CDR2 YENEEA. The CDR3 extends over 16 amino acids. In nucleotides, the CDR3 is TGTGCCAGCAGCGGGGGGGGTACCCTTTTCACAGATACGCAGTATTTT. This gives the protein CASSGGGTLFTDTQYF.

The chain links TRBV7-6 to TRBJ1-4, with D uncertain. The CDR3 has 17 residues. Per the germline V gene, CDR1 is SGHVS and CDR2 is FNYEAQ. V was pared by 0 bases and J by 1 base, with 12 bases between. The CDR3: CASSLAGFQGTNEKLFF. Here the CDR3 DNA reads TGTGCCAGCAGCTTAGCAGGGTTCCAAGGAACTAATGAAAAACTGTTTTTT. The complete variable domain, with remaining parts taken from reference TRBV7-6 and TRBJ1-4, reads GAGVSQSPRYKVTKRGQDVALRCDPISGHVSLYWYRQALGQGPEFLTYFNYEAQQDKSGLPNDRFSAERPEGSISTLTIQRTEQRDSAMYRCASSLAGFQGTNEKLFFGSGTQLSVL.

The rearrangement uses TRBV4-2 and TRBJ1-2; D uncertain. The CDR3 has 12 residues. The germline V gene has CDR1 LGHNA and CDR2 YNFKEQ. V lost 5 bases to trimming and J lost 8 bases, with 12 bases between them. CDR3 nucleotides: TGTGCCAGCAGCGTAGAACTGCAGGGCTACACCTTC. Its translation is CASSVELQGYTF.

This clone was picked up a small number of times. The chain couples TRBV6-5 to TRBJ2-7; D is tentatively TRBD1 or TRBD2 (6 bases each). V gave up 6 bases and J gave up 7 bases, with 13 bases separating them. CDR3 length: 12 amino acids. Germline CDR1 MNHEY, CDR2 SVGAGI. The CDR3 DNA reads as TGTGCCAGCAGCGGAGGGGGGAGGGAGCAGTACTTC. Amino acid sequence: CASSGGGREQYF.

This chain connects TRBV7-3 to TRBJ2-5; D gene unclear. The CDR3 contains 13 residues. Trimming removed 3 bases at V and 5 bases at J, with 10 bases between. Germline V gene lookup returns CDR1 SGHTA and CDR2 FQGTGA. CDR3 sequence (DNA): TGTGCCAGCAGCTTGGTTAGTGGGGAGACCCAGTACTTC. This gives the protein CASSLVSGETQYF. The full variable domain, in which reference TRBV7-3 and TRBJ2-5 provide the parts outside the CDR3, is GAGVSQTPSNKVTEKGKYVELRCDPISGHTALYWYRQSLGQGPEFLIYFQGTGAADDSGLPNDRFFAVRPEGSVSTLKIQRTERGDSAVYLCASSLVSGETQYFGPGTRLLVL.

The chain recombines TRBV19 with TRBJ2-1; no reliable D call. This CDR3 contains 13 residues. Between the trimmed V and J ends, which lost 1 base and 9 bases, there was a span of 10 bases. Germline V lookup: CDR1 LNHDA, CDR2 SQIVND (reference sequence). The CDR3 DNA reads TGTGCCAGTAGTATAGGTAGAGTATCTGAGCAGTTCTTC. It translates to CASSIGRVSEQFF. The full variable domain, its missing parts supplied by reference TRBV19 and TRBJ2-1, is DGGITQSPKYLFRKEGQNVTLSCEQNLNHDAMYWYRQDPGQGLRLIYYSQIVNDFQKGDIAEGYSVSREKKESFPLTVTSAQKNPTAFYLCASSIGRVSEQFFGPGTRLTVL.

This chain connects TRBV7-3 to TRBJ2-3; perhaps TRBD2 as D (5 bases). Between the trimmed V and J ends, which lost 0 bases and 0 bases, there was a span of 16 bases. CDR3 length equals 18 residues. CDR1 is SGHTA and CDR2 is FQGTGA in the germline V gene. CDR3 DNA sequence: TGTGCCAGCAGCTTAACCGGCGGGTTGGCCCTTAGCACAGATACGCAGTATTTT. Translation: CASSLTGGLALSTDTQYF.

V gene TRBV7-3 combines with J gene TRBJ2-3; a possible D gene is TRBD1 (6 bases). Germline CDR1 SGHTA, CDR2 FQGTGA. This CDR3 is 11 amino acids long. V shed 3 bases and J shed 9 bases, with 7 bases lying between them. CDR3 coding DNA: TGTGCCAGCAGCTTCCAGGGGACGCAGTATTTT. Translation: CASSFQGTQYF.

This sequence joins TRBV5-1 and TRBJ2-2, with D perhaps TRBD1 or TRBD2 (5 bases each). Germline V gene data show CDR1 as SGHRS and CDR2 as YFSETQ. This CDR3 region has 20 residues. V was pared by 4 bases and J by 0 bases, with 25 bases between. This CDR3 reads CASSPKGSAQPLTNTGELFF. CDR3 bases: TGCGCCAGCAGCCCCAAGGGGAGTGCACAACCACTTACGAACACCGGGGAGCTGTTTTTT.

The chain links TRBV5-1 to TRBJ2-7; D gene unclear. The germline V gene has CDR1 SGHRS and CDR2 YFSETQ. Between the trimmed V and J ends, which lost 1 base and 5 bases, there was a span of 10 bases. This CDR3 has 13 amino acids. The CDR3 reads CASSLLVGNEQYF. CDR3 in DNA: TGCGCCAGCAGCTTGCTCGTGGGGAACGAGCAGTACTTC.

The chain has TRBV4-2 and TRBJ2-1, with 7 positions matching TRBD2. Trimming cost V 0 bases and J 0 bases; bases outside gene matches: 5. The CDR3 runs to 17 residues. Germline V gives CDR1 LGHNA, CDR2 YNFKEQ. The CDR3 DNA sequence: TGTGCCAGCAGCCAAGATAAACTAGCGAGCTCCTACAATGAGCAGTTCTTC. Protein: CASSQDKLASSYNEQFF.

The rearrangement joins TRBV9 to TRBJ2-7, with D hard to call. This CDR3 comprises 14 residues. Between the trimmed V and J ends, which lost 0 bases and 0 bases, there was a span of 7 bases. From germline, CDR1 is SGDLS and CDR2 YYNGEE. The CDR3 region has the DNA TGTGCCAGCAGCGTAGCCCGGAGCTCCTACGAGCAGTACTTC. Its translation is CASSVARSSYEQYF.

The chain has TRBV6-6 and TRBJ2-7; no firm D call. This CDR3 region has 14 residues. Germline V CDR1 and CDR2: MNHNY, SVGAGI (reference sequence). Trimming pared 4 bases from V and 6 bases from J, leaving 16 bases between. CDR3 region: CASSSNPVNSEQYF. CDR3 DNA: TGTGCCAGCAGTTCGAACCCGGTTAATAGCGAGCAGTACTTC.

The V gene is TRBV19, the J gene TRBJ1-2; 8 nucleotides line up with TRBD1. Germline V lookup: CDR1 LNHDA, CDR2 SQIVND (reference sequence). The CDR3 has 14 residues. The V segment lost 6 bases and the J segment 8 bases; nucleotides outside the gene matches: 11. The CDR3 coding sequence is TGTGCCAGTAGCTCATTGGACAGGGTAGGGGGCTACACCTTC. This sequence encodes CASSSLDRVGGYTF. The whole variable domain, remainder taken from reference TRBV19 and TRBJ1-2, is DGGITQSPKYLFRKEGQNVTLSCEQNLNHDAMYWYRQDPGQGLRLIYYSQIVNDFQKGDIAEGYSVSREKKESFPLTVTSAQKNPTAFYLCASSSLDRVGGYTFGSGTRLTVV.

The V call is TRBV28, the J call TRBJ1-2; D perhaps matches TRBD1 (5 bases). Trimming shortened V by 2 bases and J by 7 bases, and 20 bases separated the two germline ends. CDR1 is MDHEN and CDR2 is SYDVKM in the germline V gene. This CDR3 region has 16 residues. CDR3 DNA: TGTGCCAGCAGTTTAGGTAGCGTCGCGCAGGGAGGTGGCTACACCTTC. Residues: CASSLGSVAQGGGYTF.

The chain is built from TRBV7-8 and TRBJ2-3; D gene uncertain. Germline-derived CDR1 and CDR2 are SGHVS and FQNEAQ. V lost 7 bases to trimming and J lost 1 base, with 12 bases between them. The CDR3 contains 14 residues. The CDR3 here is CASTLGRGTDTQYF. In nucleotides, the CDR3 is TGTGCCAGCACCTTGGGTCGGGGCACAGATACGCAGTATTTT.

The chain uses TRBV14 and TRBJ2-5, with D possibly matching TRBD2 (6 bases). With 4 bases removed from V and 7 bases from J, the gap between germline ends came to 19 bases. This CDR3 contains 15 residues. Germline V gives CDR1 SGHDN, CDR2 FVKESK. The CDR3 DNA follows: TGTGCCAGCAGCCCCGGGACGGGACTCTTGGGGACCCAGTACTTC. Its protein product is CASSPGTGLLGTQYF.

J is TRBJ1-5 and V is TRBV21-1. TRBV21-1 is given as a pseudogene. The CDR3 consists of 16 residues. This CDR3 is CASSNLGQARAQPQHF. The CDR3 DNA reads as TGTGCCAGCAGCAATCTGGGGCAAGCGCGGGCTCAGCCCCAGCATTTT.

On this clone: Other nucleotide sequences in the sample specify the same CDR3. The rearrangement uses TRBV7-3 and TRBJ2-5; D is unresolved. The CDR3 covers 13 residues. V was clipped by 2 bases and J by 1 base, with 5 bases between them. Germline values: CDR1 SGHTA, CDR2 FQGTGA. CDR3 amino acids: CASSLGGQETQYF. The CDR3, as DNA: TGTGCCAGCAGCTTAGGCGGCCAAGAGACCCAGTACTTC.

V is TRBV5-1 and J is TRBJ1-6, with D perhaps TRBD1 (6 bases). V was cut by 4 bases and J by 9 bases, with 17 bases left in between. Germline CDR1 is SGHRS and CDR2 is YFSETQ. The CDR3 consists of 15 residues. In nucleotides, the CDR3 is TGCGCCAGCAGCCTGGGGGCGGGGGAAGGTTCACCCCTCCACTTT. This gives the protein CASSLGAGEGSPLHF. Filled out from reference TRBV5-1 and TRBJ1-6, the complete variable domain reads KAGVTQTPRYLIKTRGQQVTLSCSPISGHRSVSWYQQTPGQGLQFLFEYFSETQRNKGNFPGRFSGRQFSNSRSEMNVSTLELGDSALYLCASSLGAGEGSPLHFGNGTRLTVT.

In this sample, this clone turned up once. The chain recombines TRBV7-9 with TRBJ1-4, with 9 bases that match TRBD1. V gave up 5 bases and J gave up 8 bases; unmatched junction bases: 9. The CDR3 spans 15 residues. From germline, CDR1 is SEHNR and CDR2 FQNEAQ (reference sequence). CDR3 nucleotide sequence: TGTGCCAGCAGCCCGCGGACAGGGGTGAGGGAAAAACTGTTTTTT. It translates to CASSPRTGVREKLFF.

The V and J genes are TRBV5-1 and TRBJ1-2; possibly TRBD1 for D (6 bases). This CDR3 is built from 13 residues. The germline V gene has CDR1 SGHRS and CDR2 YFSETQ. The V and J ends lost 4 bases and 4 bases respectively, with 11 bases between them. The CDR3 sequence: CASSPATGYGYTF. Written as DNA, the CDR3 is TGCGCCAGCAGCCCTGCGACAGGCTATGGCTACACCTTC.

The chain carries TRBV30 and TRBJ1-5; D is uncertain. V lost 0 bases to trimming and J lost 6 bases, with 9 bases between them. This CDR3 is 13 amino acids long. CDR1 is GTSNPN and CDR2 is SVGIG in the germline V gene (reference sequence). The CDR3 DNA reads TGTGCCTGGAGTGTACTGGGGTTTCAGCCCCAGCATTTT. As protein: CAWSVLGFQPQHF.

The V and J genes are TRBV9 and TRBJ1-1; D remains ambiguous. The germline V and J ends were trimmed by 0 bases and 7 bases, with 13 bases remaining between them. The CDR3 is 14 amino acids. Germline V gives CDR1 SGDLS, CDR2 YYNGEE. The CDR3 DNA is TGTGCCAGCAGCGTAGGAGGGCTGGGCAATGAAGCTTTCTTT. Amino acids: CASSVGGLGNEAFF.

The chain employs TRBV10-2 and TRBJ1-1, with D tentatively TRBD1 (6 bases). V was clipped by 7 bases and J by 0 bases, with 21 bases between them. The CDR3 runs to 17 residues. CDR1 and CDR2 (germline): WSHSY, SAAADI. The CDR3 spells CASMGRAGQGMNTEAFF. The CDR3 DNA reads TGCGCCAGCATGGGACGGGCGGGCCAGGGGATGAACACTGAAGCTTTCTTT.

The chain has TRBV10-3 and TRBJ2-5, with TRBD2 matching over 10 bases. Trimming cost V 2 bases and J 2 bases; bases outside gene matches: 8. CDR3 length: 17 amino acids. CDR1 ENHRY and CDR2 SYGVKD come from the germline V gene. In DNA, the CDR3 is TGTGCCATCAGTGAGGGGAGACTAGCGGGCGTACAAGAGACCCAGTACTTC. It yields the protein CAISEGRLAGVQETQYF.

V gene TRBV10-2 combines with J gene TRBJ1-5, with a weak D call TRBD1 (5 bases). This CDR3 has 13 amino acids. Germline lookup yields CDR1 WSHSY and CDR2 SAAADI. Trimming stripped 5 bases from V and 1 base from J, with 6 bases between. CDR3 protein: CASSWDSNQPQHF. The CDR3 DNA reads TGCGCCAGCAGTTGGGACAGCAATCAGCCCCAGCATTTT.